This T cell receptor beta chain derives from a study of shared clonotypes between healthy human individuals. Study-level background: In total, the donors were a couple of women and three men aged 18 to 49. CD4 naive and memory got three plates each, CD8 naive two, CD8 memory one.

Using immunoSEQ multiplex PCR, the repertoire was profiled, and TCRdb retains in-frame clones only, with some absent. The data hold about 610,000 clones, with more than 95% observed a single time. CDR3 length equals 13 residues. With 3 bases removed from V and 4 bases from J, the gap between germline ends came to 12 bases. Germline V gives CDR1 GTSNPN, CDR2 SVGIG (reference sequence). A CD45RA-negative memory subset and a CD45RA+ naive subset were separated from the CD4+ cells. J is TRBJ1-2 and V is TRBV30, with D possibly TRBD1 on 6 matching bases. The sample comprised naive CD4+ T cells sorted from blood. The subset was: CD45RA+ positively selected. The origin of this receptor is a woman aged 30 to 39 in good health. CDR3 residues: CAWRMGGSYGYTF. The DNA for the CDR3 is TGTGCCTGGAGAATGGGGGGCAGCTATGGCTACACCTTC.